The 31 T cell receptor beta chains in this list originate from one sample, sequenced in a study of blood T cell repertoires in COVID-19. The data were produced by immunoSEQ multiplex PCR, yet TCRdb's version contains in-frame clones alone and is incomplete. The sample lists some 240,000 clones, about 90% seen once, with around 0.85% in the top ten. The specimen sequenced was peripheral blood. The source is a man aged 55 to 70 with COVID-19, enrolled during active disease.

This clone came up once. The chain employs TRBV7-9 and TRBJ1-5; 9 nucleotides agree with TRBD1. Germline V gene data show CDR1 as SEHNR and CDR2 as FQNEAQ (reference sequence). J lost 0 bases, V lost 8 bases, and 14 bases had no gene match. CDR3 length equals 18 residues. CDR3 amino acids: CASGRFGQGQYSNQPQHF. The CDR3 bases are TGTGCCAGCGGAAGGTTTGGACAGGGGCAGTATAGCAATCAGCCCCAGCATTTT. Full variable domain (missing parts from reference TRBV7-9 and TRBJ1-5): DTGVSQNPRHKITKRGQNVTFRCDPISEHNRLYWYRQTLGQGPEFLTYFQNEAQLEKSRLLSDRFSAERPKGSFSTLEIQRTEQGDSAMYLCASGRFGQGQYSNQPQHFGDGTRLSIL.

For the CDR3, the DNA is TGTGCCAGCAGCCTCGGACAGGGAGTAGCGGAGGTCAGCACAGATACGCAGTATTTT. As protein: CASSLGQGVAEVSTDTQYF. The chain joins TRBV5-8 to TRBJ2-3; 8 bases align to TRBD1. Germline CDR1 and CDR2: SGHTS and YDEGEE. Unmatched junction bases numbered 16, after V lost 4 bases and J lost 0 bases. CDR3 length: 19 amino acids.

The CDR3 region has the DNA TGCGCCAGCAGCCCCTATAGCGGGGGCCTTTACAATGAGCAGTTCTTC. Amino acid sequence: CASSPYSGGLYNEQFF. This chain connects TRBV5-1 to TRBJ2-1; 9 nucleotides match TRBD2. V lost 4 bases, J lost 4 bases, and 9 bases stayed unmatched. The CDR3 length is 16 residues. Germline V gene sequence: CDR1 SGHRS, CDR2 YFSETQ.

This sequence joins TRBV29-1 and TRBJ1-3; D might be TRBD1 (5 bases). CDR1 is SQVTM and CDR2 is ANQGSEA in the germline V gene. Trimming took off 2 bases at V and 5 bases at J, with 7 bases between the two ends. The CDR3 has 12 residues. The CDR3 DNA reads TGCAGCGTTGAAATGGACAGAAACACCATATATTTT. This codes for CSVEMDRNTIYF.

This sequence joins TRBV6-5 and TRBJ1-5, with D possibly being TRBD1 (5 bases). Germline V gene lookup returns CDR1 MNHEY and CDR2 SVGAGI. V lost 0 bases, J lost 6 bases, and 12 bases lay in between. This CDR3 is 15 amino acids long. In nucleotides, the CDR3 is TGTGCCAGCAGTTACTCGTACAGGAATGGTCAGCCCCAGCATTTT. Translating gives CASSYSYRNGQPQHF.

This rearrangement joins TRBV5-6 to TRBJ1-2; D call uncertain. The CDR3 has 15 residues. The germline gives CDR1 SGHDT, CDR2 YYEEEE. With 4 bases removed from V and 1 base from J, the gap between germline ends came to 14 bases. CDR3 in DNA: TGTGCCAGCAGCACCCCCCCGCAGTATAACTATGGCTACACCTTC. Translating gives CASSTPPQYNYGYTF. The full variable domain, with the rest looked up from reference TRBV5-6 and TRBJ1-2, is DAGVTQSPTHLIKTRGQQVTLRCSPKSGHDTVSWYQQALGQGPQFIFQYYEEEERQRGNFPDRFSGHQFPNYSSELNVNALLLGDSALYLCASSTPPQYNYGYTFGSGTRLTVV.

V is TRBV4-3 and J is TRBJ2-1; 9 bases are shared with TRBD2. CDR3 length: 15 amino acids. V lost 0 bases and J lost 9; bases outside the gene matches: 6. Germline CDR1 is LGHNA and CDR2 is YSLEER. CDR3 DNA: TGCGCCAGCAGCCAAGAAGGCGGGAGGGCTCTTGAGCAGTTCTTC. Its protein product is CASSQEGGRALEQFF.

CDR3 region: CASSGDRGYEQYF. The CDR3 DNA follows: TGTGCCAGCAGCGGGGACAGGGGTTACGAGCAGTACTTC. The chain is built from TRBV7-8 and TRBJ2-7; the match to TRBD1 covers 10 bases. Looked up from germline, CDR1 is SGHVS and CDR2 is FQNEAQ. Losses at the gene ends were 5 bases for V and 4 bases for J; bases not matched to a gene: 2. This CDR3 contains 13 residues.

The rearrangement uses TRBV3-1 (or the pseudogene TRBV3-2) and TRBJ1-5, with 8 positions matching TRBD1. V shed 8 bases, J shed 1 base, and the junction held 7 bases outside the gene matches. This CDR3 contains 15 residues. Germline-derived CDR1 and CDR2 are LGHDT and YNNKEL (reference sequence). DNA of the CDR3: TGTGCCAGCGGGCAGGGGGCAGGGAGCAATCAGCCCCAGCATTTT. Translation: CASGQGAGSNQPQHF.

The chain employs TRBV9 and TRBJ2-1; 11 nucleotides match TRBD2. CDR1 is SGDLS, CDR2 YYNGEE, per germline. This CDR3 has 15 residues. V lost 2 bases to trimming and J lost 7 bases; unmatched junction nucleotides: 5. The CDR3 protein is CASSVSGRAGNEQFF. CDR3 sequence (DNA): TGTGCCAGCAGCGTTAGCGGGAGGGCGGGAAATGAGCAGTTCTTC.

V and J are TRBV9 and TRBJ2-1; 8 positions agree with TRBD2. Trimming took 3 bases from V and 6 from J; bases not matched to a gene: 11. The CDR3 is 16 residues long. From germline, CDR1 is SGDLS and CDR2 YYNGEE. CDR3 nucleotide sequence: TGTGCCAGCAGCGCCATGGGTACTAGCGGTATCAATGAGCAGTTCTTC. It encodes CASSAMGTSGINEQFF.

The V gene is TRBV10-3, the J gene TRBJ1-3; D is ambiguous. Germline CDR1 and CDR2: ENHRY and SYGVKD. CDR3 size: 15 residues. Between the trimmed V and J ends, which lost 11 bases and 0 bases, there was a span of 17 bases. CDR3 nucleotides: TGTGCCCCCAGCGTGGAGGGCCTCTCTGGAAACACCATATATTTT. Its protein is CAPSVEGLSGNTIYF.

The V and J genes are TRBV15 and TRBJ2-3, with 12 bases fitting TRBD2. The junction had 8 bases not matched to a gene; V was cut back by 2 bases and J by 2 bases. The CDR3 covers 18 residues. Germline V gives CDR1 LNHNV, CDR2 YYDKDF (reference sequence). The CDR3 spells CATSRLPGLAGSTDTQYF. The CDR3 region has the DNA TGTGCCACCAGCAGACTGCCGGGACTAGCGGGTTCCACAGATACGCAGTATTTT. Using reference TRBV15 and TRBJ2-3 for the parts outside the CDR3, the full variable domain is DAMVIQNPRYQVTQFGKPVTLSCSQTLNHNVMYWYQQKSSQAPKLLFHYYDKDFNNEADTPDNFQSRRPNTSFCFLDIRSPGLGDTAMYLCATSRLPGLAGSTDTQYFGPGTRLTVL.

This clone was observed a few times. CDR3 sequence: CASSSTIGEQYF. The CDR3 DNA reads TGTGCCAGCTCCTCTACGATCGGCGAGCAGTACTTC. The V call is TRBV18, the J call TRBJ2-7; D remains unclear. CDR1 is KGHSH, CDR2 LQKENI, per germline. V was shortened by 6 bases and J by 6 bases, with 12 bases between the two germline ends. The CDR3 is 12 amino acids.

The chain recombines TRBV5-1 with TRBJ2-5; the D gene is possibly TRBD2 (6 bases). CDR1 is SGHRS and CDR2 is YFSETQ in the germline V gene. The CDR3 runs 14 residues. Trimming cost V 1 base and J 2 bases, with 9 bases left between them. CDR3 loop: CASSLSGWQETQYF. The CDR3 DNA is TGCGCCAGCAGCTTGAGCGGGTGGCAAGAGACCCAGTACTTC.

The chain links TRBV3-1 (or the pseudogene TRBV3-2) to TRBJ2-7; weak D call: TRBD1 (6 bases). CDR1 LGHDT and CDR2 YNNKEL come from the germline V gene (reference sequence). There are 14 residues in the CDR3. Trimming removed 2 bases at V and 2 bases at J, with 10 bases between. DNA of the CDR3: TGTGCCAGCAGCCAACAGGGGAGAACCTACGAGCAGTACTTC. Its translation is CASSQQGRTYEQYF.

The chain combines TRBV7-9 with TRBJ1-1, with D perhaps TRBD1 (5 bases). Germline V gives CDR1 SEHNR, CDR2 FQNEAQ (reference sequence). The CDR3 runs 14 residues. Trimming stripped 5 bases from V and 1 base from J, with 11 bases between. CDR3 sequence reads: CASSGRQWNTEAFF. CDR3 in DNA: TGTGCCAGCAGCGGTAGACAGTGGAACACTGAAGCTTTCTTT.

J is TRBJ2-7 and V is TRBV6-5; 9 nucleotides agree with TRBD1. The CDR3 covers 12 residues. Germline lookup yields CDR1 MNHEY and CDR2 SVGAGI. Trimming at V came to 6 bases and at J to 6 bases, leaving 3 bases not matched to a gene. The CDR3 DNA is TGTGCCAGCAGCGAGACAGGGGGCGAGCAGTACTTC. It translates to CASSETGGEQYF.

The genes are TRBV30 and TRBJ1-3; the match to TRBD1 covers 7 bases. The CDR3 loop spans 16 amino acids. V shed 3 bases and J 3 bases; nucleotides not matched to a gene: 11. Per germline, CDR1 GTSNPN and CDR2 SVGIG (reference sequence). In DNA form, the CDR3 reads TGTGCCTGGAGGCCCCCCTACAGGGGCTATGGAAACACCATATATTTT. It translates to CAWRPPYRGYGNTIYF.

In nucleotides, the CDR3 is TGTGCCAGTAGTATCAGGGAGAACACTGAAGCTTTCTTT. As protein: CASSIRENTEAFF. This rearrangement joins TRBV19 to TRBJ1-1; possible D gene TRBD1, 5 bases. The germline V and J ends were trimmed by 3 bases and 1 base, with 6 bases remaining between them. CDR1 is LNHDA and CDR2 is SQIVND in the germline V gene (reference sequence). The CDR3 is made up of 13 amino acids.

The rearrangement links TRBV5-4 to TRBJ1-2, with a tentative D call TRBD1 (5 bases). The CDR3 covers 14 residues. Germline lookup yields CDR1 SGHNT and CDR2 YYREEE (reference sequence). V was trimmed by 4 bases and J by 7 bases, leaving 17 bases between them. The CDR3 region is CASSGGEGARGYTF. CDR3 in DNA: TGTGCCAGCAGCGGGGGGGAAGGGGCGCGTGGCTACACCTTC.

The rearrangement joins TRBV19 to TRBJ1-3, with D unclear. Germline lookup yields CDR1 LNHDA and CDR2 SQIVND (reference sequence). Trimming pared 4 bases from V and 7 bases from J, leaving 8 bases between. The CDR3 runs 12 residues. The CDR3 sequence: CASSTRGNTIYF. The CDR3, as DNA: TGTGCCAGTAGTACCCGAGGGAACACCATATATTTT. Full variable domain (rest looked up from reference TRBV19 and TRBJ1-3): DGGITQSPKYLFRKEGQNVTLSCEQNLNHDAMYWYRQDPGQGLRLIYYSQIVNDFQKGDIAEGYSVSREKKESFPLTVTSAQKNPTAFYLCASSTRGNTIYFGEGSWLTVV.

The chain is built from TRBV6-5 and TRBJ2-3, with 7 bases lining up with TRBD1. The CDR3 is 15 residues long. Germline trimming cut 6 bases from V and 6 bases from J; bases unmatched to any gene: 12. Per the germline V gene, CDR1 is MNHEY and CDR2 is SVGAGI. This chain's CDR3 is CASSRQGTVLDTQYF. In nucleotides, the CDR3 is TGTGCCAGCAGCCGACAGGGAACGGTGCTGGATACGCAGTATTTT.

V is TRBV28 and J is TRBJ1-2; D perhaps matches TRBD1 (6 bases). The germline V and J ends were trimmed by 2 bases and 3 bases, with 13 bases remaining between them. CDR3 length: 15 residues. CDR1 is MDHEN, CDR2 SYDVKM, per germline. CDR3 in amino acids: CASSLGGARDYGYTF. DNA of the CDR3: TGTGCCAGCAGTTTAGGGGGGGCACGGGACTATGGCTACACCTTC.

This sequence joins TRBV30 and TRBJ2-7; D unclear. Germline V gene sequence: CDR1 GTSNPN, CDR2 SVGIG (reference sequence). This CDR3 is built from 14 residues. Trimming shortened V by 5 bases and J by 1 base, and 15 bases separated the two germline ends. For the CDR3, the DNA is TGTGCCTGGGTCCCAGGATTCCCTTCCTACGAGCAGTACTTC. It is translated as CAWVPGFPSYEQYF.

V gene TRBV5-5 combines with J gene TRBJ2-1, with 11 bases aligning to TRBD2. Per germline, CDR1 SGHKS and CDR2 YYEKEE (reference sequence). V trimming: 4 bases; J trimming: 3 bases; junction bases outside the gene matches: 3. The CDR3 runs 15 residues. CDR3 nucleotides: TGTGCCAGCAGCCAACTAGCGGGAGACTACAATGAGCAGTTCTTC. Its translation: CASSQLAGDYNEQFF.

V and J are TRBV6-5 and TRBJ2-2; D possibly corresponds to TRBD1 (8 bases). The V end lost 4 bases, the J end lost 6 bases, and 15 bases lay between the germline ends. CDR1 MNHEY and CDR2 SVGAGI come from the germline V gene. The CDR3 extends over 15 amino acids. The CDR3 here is CASSFTQGGAGELFF. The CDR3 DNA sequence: TGTGCCAGCAGTTTCACACAGGGGGGGGCCGGGGAGCTGTTTTTT.

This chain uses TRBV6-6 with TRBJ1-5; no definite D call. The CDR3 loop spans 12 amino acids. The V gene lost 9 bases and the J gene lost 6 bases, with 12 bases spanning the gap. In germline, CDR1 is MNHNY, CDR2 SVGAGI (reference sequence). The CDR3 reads CASSDAGQPQHF. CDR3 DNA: TGTGCCAGTTCAGACGCGGGTCAGCCCCAGCATTTT.

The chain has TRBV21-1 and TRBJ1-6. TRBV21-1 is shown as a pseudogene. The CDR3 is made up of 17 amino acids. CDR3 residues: CASSNAAGLSYNSPLHF. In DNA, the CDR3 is TGTGCCAGCAGCAACGCGGCTGGCCTCTCCTATAATTCACCCCTCCACTTT.

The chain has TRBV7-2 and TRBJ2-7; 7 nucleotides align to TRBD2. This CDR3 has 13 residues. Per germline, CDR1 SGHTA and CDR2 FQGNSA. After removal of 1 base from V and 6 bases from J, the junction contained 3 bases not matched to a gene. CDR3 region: CASSLVGGGEQYF. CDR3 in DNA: TGTGCCAGCAGCTTAGTTGGGGGGGGCGAGCAGTACTTC. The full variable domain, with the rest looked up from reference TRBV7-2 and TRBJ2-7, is GAGVSQSPSNKVTEKGKDVELRCDPISGHTALYWYRQSLGQGLEFLIYFQGNSAPDKSGLPSDRFSAERTGGSVSTLTIQRTQQEDSAVYLCASSLVGGGEQYFGPGTRLTVT.

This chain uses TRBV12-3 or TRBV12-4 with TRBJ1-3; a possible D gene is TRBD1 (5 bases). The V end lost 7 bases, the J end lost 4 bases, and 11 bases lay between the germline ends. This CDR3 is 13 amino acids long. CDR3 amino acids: CASKQGSGNTIYF. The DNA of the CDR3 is TGTGCCAGCAAGCAGGGTTCGGGAAACACCATATATTTT.